Below, 27 T cell receptor beta chains from the same sample are listed, as sequenced in a study of shared clonotypes between healthy human individuals. Libraries were prepared by immunoSEQ multiplex PCR; TCRdb keeps only in-frame clonotypes and omits some of them. The data contain around 580,000 clones, roughly 98% of them singletons. CD45RO-negative CD8 cells positively selected for CCR7 made up the naive population, which excluded terminally differentiated effector memory CD45RA+ cells. The sequenced sample was naive CD8+ T cells sorted from blood. All receptors come from a man younger than 40 in good health.

The V call is TRBV11-3, the J call TRBJ2-1; 7 bases line up with TRBD2. The CDR3 runs 16 residues. The germline V gene has CDR1 SGHNT and CDR2 YENEEA. The V segment lost 1 base and the J segment 4 bases; nucleotides outside the gene matches: 7. The CDR3 here is CASSLGDYSYYNEQFF. As DNA, the CDR3 is TGTGCCAGCAGCTTAGGGGACTACTCATATTACAATGAGCAGTTCTTC.

This chain connects TRBV28 to TRBJ2-7, with TRBD1 matching over 7 bases. CDR3 length: 12 amino acids. Germline assignment: CDR1 MDHEN and CDR2 SYDVKM. The ends lost 10 bases at V and 6 bases at J; junction bases unmatched: 9. The CDR3 here is CATRQGPSEQYF. CDR3 DNA sequence: TGTGCCACCCGACAGGGCCCGAGCGAGCAGTACTTC.

The rearrangement joins TRBV30 to TRBJ1-2; TRBD1 might be the D (5 bases). V lost 8 bases and J 2 bases, leaving 27 bases between the germline ends. CDR1 is GTSNPN and CDR2 is SVGIG in the germline V gene (reference sequence). This CDR3 region has 17 residues. For the CDR3, the DNA is TGTGCCAAAAGGGACCCTTTCCGTCGTGACATAAACTATGGCTACACCTTC. Translating it yields CAKRDPFRRDINYGYTF.

The rearrangement uses TRBV28 and TRBJ2-5; a weak D match, TRBD1 (6 bases). Trimming left V 4 bases short and J 0 bases short, with 9 bases between. The CDR3 sequence is 14 residues long. Looked up from germline, CDR1 is MDHEN and CDR2 is SYDVKM. The CDR3 bases are TGTGCCAGCAGTTCTCGACAGGACCAAGAGACCCAGTACTTC. As protein: CASSSRQDQETQYF.

The genes are TRBV6-5 and TRBJ2-1; 8 bases align to TRBD1. The CDR3 is 13 amino acids. V gave up 8 bases and J gave up 5 bases; unmatched junction bases: 5. Looked up from germline, CDR1 is MNHEY and CDR2 is SVGAGI. CDR3 loop: CASSGTGHNEQFF. The CDR3 DNA reads as TGTGCCAGCTCAGGGACAGGTCACAATGAGCAGTTCTTC.

The V gene is TRBV27, the J gene TRBJ1-2; no clear D. CDR3 length equals 15 residues. The germline gives CDR1 MNHEY, CDR2 SMNVEV (reference sequence). V was pared by 0 bases and J by 8 bases, with 16 bases between. The CDR3 protein is CASSLSAPDLGGYTF. The DNA of the CDR3 is TGTGCCAGCAGTTTATCTGCCCCGGACCTTGGGGGCTACACCTTC.

The chain joins TRBV5-5 to TRBJ2-7, with 8 bases that match TRBD1. There are 15 residues in the CDR3. Germline V lookup: CDR1 SGHKS, CDR2 YYEKEE (reference sequence). V trimming: 0 bases; J trimming: 2 bases; junction bases outside the gene matches: 4. The CDR3 DNA reads TGTGCCAGCAGCTTGGACAGGGGGTCTCCCTACGAGCAGTACTTC. Amino acid sequence: CASSLDRGSPYEQYF.

On this clone itself: At the DNA level, this CDR3 is encoded by other sequences in the same sample as well. CDR3: CASSPLGGEQYF. The CDR3, as DNA: TGTGCCAGCAGCCCGCTCGGGGGCGAGCAGTACTTC. The rearrangement uses TRBV9 and TRBJ2-7, with D maybe TRBD2 (6 bases). Looked up from germline, CDR1 is SGDLS and CDR2 is YYNGEE. Trimming pared 4 bases from V and 6 bases from J, leaving 11 bases between. There are 12 residues in the CDR3.

The chain links TRBV7-6 to TRBJ2-7, with 11 nucleotides matching TRBD2. This CDR3 comprises 16 residues. Per the germline V gene, CDR1 is SGHVS and CDR2 is FNYEAQ. Germline trimming cut 4 bases from V and 0 bases from J; bases unmatched to any gene: 5. CDR3: CASSSGTSGFSYEQYF. The CDR3 DNA sequence: TGTGCCAGCAGCTCCGGGACTAGCGGATTCTCCTACGAGCAGTACTTC. The full variable domain, its missing parts supplied by reference TRBV7-6 and TRBJ2-7, is GAGVSQSPRYKVTKRGQDVALRCDPISGHVSLYWYRQALGQGPEFLTYFNYEAQQDKSGLPNDRFSAERPEGSISTLTIQRTEQRDSAMYRCASSSGTSGFSYEQYFGPGTRLTVT.

The rearrangement uses TRBV7-9 and TRBJ2-7; 8 bases align to TRBD1. J gave up 1 base and V 5 bases, and 4 bases lay outside the gene matches. This CDR3 has 14 residues. Germline V lookup: CDR1 SEHNR, CDR2 FQNEAQ (reference sequence). CDR3 region: CASSATGESYEQYF. The CDR3 nucleotides read TGTGCCAGCAGCGCGACAGGGGAGTCCTACGAGCAGTACTTC.

CDR3 coding DNA: TGTGCCAGTAGTATCTTACTAGCGTCTGGAGAGCAGTTCTTC. Residues: CASSILLASGEQFF. The chain employs TRBV19 and TRBJ2-1; 7 nucleotides agree with TRBD2. The germline CDR1 and CDR2 sequences are LNHDA and SQIVND (reference sequence). The CDR3 length is 14 residues. V was clipped by 3 bases and J by 10 bases; unmatched bases: 9.

The V call is TRBV5-8, the J call TRBJ2-1, with 10 bases identical to TRBD2. The germline CDR1 and CDR2 sequences are SGHTS and YDEGEE. This CDR3 has 15 residues. Losses at the gene ends were 3 bases for V and 9 bases for J; bases not matched to a gene: 9. The CDR3 nucleotides read TGTGCCAGCAGCTGGGGGCTAGCGGGAGTGGGTGAGCAGTTCTTC. Amino acids: CASSWGLAGVGEQFF.

Turning to this clone: Other DNA sequences from this sample encode an identical CDR3 as well. This chain uses TRBV7-9 with TRBJ2-7; no clear D gene. V gave up 0 bases and J gave up 1 base, with 7 bases separating them. From germline, CDR1 is SEHNR and CDR2 FQNEAQ (reference sequence). CDR3 size: 14 residues. The CDR3 nucleotides are TGTGCCAGCAGCTTAGCCAGTGGATCCTACGAGCAGTACTTC. It is translated as CASSLASGSYEQYF.

The V call is TRBV7-9, the J call TRBJ1-2; D call uncertain. The CDR3 has 12 residues. The germline CDR1 and CDR2 sequences are SEHNR and FQNEAQ (reference sequence). Trimming removed 6 bases at V and 4 bases at J, with 9 bases between. The CDR3 nucleotides are TGTGCCAGCAGTTTTCAAACCTATGGCTACACCTTC. This translates into CASSFQTYGYTF.

This clone came up once. This chain connects TRBV6-5 to TRBJ2-1; D may be TRBD2 (5 bases). CDR3 length: 14 amino acids. The V end was cut by 0 bases, the J end by 7 bases, with 10 bases between. CDR1 and CDR2 from the germline V gene are MNHEY and SVGAGI. CDR3 sequence: CASSYSPSGNEQFF. The CDR3 DNA follows: TGTGCCAGCAGTTACTCCCCATCGGGGAATGAGCAGTTCTTC.

The chain carries TRBV7-2 and TRBJ2-5; 14 bases are a match to TRBD2. V shed 5 bases, J shed 4 bases, and the junction held 3 bases outside the gene matches. The germline gives CDR1 SGHTA, CDR2 FQGNSA. CDR3 length: 15 residues. The CDR3 is CASSTGLAGVETQYF. DNA for the CDR3: TGTGCCAGCAGCACGGGACTAGCGGGAGTAGAGACCCAGTACTTC.

V is TRBV6-1 and J is TRBJ1-1; D gene uncertain. This CDR3 has 12 residues. V lost 8 bases and J 6 bases, leaving 13 bases between the germline ends. From germline, CDR1 is MNHNS and CDR2 SASEGT. The CDR3 region is CASVGDGSEAFF. DNA for the CDR3: TGTGCCAGCGTGGGTGACGGCTCTGAAGCTTTCTTT.

V and J are TRBV25-1 and TRBJ1-2; tentatively, D is TRBD1 (6 bases). The CDR3 consists of 17 residues. Germline CDR1 MGHDK, CDR2 SYGVNS. V lost 2 bases to trimming and J lost 8 bases, with 24 bases between them. CDR3 DNA sequence: TGTGCCAGCAGTGAAACCCGGCATGCACAGGGATCGTCCGGCTACACCTTC. Protein sequence: CASSETRHAQGSSGYTF.

This clone has a single count. This chain uses TRBV5-5 with TRBJ2-5; 7 nucleotides line up with TRBD2. Looked up from germline, CDR1 is SGHKS and CDR2 is YYEKEE (reference sequence). CDR3 length equals 14 residues. The junction had 8 bases not matched to a gene; V was cut back by 4 bases and J by 5 bases. DNA of the CDR3: TGTGCCAGCAGCCATGACGGGGGGATTGAGACCCAGTACTTC. This gives the protein CASSHDGGIETQYF.

V is TRBV2 and J is TRBJ1-1; D is possibly TRBD1 (5 bases). The germline V and J ends were trimmed by 8 bases and 4 bases, with 17 bases remaining between them. Germline CDR1 SNHLY, CDR2 FYNNEI. The CDR3 has 14 amino acids. CDR3 in amino acids: CASEPAQGGTEAFF. CDR3 coding DNA: TGTGCCAGCGAACCCGCGCAGGGAGGCACTGAAGCTTTCTTT.

This chain links TRBV7-8 with TRBJ2-4, with TRBD1 identical over 7 bases. The CDR3 sequence is 13 residues long. V trimming: 5 bases; J trimming: 4 bases; junction bases outside the gene matches: 2. Germline assignment: CDR1 SGHVS and CDR2 FQNEAQ. CDR3 protein: CASSEDRKNIQYF. The CDR3 DNA sequence: TGTGCCAGCAGCGAGGACAGGAAAAACATTCAGTACTTC.

V is TRBV30 and J is TRBJ1-2; weak D call: TRBD1 (5 bases). Germline lookup yields CDR1 GTSNPN and CDR2 SVGIG (reference sequence). Trimming removed 5 bases at V and 0 bases at J, with 16 bases between. This CDR3 has 15 residues. The CDR3 is CAWFLRGVSNYGYTF. DNA for the CDR3: TGTGCCTGGTTTTTAAGAGGGGTTTCTAACTATGGCTACACCTTC.

As concerns this clone: Distinct nucleotide sequences in the sample also encode this CDR3. This chain joins TRBV27 and TRBJ2-5, with D perhaps being TRBD1 or TRBD2 (5 bases each). The CDR3 has 14 residues. V lost 1 base, J lost 5 bases, and 11 bases lay in between. Germline values: CDR1 MNHEY, CDR2 SMNVEV (reference sequence). The CDR3 protein is CASSLLGVEETQYF. DNA of the CDR3: TGTGCCAGCAGTTTATTGGGGGTTGAGGAGACCCAGTACTTC.

V gene TRBV6-6 combines with J gene TRBJ2-1; D is uncertain. The CDR3 runs 15 residues. Germline assignment: CDR1 MNHNY and CDR2 SVGAGI (reference sequence). Between the trimmed V and J ends, which lost 0 bases and 0 bases, there was a span of 6 bases. The CDR3 DNA follows: TGTGCCAGCAGTTACTCGGAGAGCTCCTACAATGAGCAGTTCTTC. Its translation is CASSYSESSYNEQFF.

The CDR3 protein is CASLGEERYEQYF. The CDR3 DNA follows: TGTGCCAGCCTCGGGGAGGAGAGATACGAGCAGTACTTC. The chain is built from TRBV7-9 and TRBJ2-7; TRBD2 is a possible D gene (6 bases). Germline CDR1 reads SEHNR; CDR2 reads FQNEAQ (reference sequence). Trimming removed 8 bases at V and 4 bases at J, with 15 bases between. CDR3 length equals 13 residues. The whole variable domain, filled in from reference TRBV7-9 and TRBJ2-7, reads DTGVSQNPRHKITKRGQNVTFRCDPISEHNRLYWYRQTLGQGPEFLTYFQNEAQLEKSRLLSDRFSAERPKGSFSTLEIQRTEQGDSAMYLCASLGEERYEQYFGPGTRLTVT.

This CDR3 reads CASSPLAGDGTGELFF. The CDR3 DNA is TGCGCCAGCAGCCCTCTGGCGGGAGATGGCACCGGGGAGCTGTTTTTT. The chain combines TRBV4-3 with TRBJ2-2, with TRBD2 matching 7 bases. V gave up 4 bases and J gave up 4 bases; unmatched junction bases: 9. CDR3 length: 16 residues. CDR1 and CDR2 from the germline V gene are LGHNA and YSLEER.

The CDR3 loop reads CAWMAFPGTSDNEQFF. CDR3 bases: TGTGCCTGGATGGCATTTCCCGGGACTAGCGACAATGAGCAGTTCTTC. The rearrangement uses TRBV30 and TRBJ2-1; 10 nucleotides match TRBD2. The CDR3 consists of 16 residues. The V gene end was trimmed by 4 bases and the J gene end by 5 bases; junction bases not matched to a gene: 11. Germline loops: CDR1 GTSNPN, CDR2 SVGIG (reference sequence).